This is a list of T cell receptor beta chains from one sample in a study of CD8+ T cells in alopecia areata. Libraries were prepared by immunoSEQ multiplex PCR; TCRdb keeps only in-frame clonotypes and omits some of them. This table holds 130,000 or so clones, approximately 47% found once. Input material: NKG2D-low CD8+ T cells sorted from blood. The receptors derive from a human donor with alopecia areata. Each CDR3 is given with its conserved first and last residue. Each record gives: CDR3 protein, CDR3 length, V gene, D gene, J gene. The D gene is left open where the match is weak.

CSEGRVDGGYTF | 12 | TRBV29-1 | NA | TRBJ1-2
CAWSWDRTYEQYF | 13 | TRBV30 | TRBD1 | TRBJ2-7
CASSLASGVQETQYF | 15 | TRBV7-9 | NA | TRBJ2-5
CSVEDTGLSSYNEQFF | 16 | TRBV29-1 | NA | TRBJ2-1
CASSDGTAQYF | 11 | TRBV2 | TRBD1 | TRBJ2-4
CSAWGQGTDTQYF | 13 | TRBV29-1 | TRBD1 | TRBJ2-3
CASSPSTILDEQYF | 14 | TRBV5-4 | NA | TRBJ2-7
CASSPLDTQYF | 11 | TRBV25-1 | NA | TRBJ2-3
CSVADREDTEAFF | 13 | TRBV29-1 | TRBD1 | TRBJ1-1
CASSSGGTEAFF | 12 | TRBV27 | TRBD1 | TRBJ1-1
CSVEPNHF | 8 | TRBV29-1 | NA | TRBJ1-1
CAWRIGGSTEAFF | 13 | TRBV30 | NA | TRBJ1-1
CASSLGFAGATYNEQFF | 17 | TRBV5-6 | TRBD2 | TRBJ2-1
CASTEGVEQYF | 11 | TRBV25-1 | NA | TRBJ2-7
CASSTRGLEQYF | 12 | TRBV7-9 | NA | TRBJ2-7
CASSGLLGNEQYF | 13 | TRBV25-1 | NA | TRBJ2-7
CASSLQGLSNQPQHF | 15 | TRBV28 | NA | TRBJ1-5
CASSSNREWSTDTQYF | 16 | TRBV27 | NA | TRBJ2-3
CGTGRNTEAFF | 11 | TRBV30 | NA | TRBJ1-1
CASSSGGQKLFF | 12 | TRBV7-9 | NA | TRBJ1-4
CASSLSWDEQFF | 12 | TRBV5-6 | NA | TRBJ2-1
CSVGRGDNSPLHF | 13 | TRBV29-1 | NA | TRBJ1-6
CAWSDFDQPQHF | 12 | TRBV30 | NA | TRBJ1-5
CASSRSITGETQYF | 14 | TRBV11-2 | NA | TRBJ2-5
CASSLSLAGYNEQFF | 15 | TRBV7-3 | TRBD2 | TRBJ2-1
CSVEGLAQANEQFF | 14 | TRBV29-1 | TRBD2 | TRBJ2-1
CASSHTGRASTEAFF | 15 | TRBV4-3 | NA | TRBJ1-1
CSVDRLAGASNTGELFF | 17 | TRBV29-1 | TRBD2 | TRBJ2-2
CASAGLRESYEQYF | 14 | TRBV28 | NA | TRBJ2-7
CASSPREDYGYTF | 13 | TRBV7-9 | NA | TRBJ1-2
CASSLSGGETQYF | 13 | TRBV27 | TRBD2 | TRBJ2-5
CASSPGGWDEQFF | 13 | TRBV5-1 | NA | TRBJ2-1
CAWSVPGAGTDTQYF | 15 | TRBV30 | NA | TRBJ2-3
CASRKPNDGYTF | 12 | TRBV27 | NA | TRBJ1-2
CASSVAVTSGTYEQYF | 16 | TRBV9 | TRBD2 | TRBJ2-7
CASSLHPYEQYF | 12 | TRBV5-1 | NA | TRBJ2-7
CASSTVSSYNEQFF | 14 | TRBV7-6 | NA | TRBJ2-1
CSAEAGGPDEQYF | 13 | TRBV29-1 | TRBD2 | TRBJ2-7
CSAPSGTQETQYF | 13 | TRBV29-1 | TRBD2 | TRBJ2-5
CASSQVGGYEQYF | 13 | TRBV14 | NA | TRBJ2-7
CSTEWAGGDNEQFF | 14 | TRBV29-1 | NA | TRBJ2-1
CASSYSGQGLGAFF | 14 | TRBV6-5 | TRBD1 | TRBJ1-1
CASSPSISDHREGYTF | 16 | TRBV7-9 | NA | TRBJ1-2
CSVTLPGLENEQFF | 14 | TRBV29-1 | NA | TRBJ2-1
CSVPEPMGLATGWAQYF | 17 | TRBV29-1 | TRBD2 | TRBJ2-5